The 18 T cell receptor beta chains given below trace back to one sample, sequenced in a study of T cells after yellow fever vaccination (dated by TCRdb to between 2018 and 2020). The sample's treatment or condition label, decoded: live attenuated yellow fever vaccine strain. Library method: 5' RACE. Instrument used: Illumina HiSeq 2500. TCRdb reanalyzed the raw reads on its own, using fastp at Q25 for trimming and MiXCR for clone calling, and kept in-frame beta chains. CDR3 protein sequences are deduplicated, and each keeps its most common genes and DNA. This sample holds about 510,000 distinct CDR3 sequences; just over 20% were observed only once. Together, the top ten hold 16% of the sample. The source was PBMCs, collected roughly 20 days after the first yellow fever vaccination. The receptor source for this set is a man aged 18 to 30 who received the YFV17D yellow fever vaccine.

This clonotype showed up just a few times. The rearrangement uses TRBV6-1 and TRBJ2-1; no definite D call. CDR1 is MNHNS and CDR2 is SASEGT in the germline V gene. This CDR3 is built from 14 residues. The V gene lost 1 base and the J gene lost 6 bases, with 10 bases spanning the gap. The CDR3 sequence: CASSEVRAGNEQFF. CDR3 nucleotides: TGTGCCAGCAGTGAAGTTCGGGCCGGCAATGAGCAGTTCTTC.

The chain employs TRBV12-3 or TRBV12-4 and TRBJ1-5; 9 nucleotides line up with TRBD1. This CDR3 has 17 residues. Trimming cost V 6 bases and J 7 bases; bases outside gene matches: 16. The CDR3: CASSRDRVFGQWQPQHF. CDR3 sequence (DNA): TGTGCCAGCAGCCGGGACAGGGTTTTTGGCCAATGGCAGCCCCAGCATTTT.

This clonotype has just a few counts. The chain links TRBV7-3 to TRBJ2-3; 7 bases are shared with TRBD1. CDR3 length: 16 amino acids. Trimming cost V 2 bases and J 2 bases; bases outside gene matches: 7. The germline V gene encodes CDR1 SGHTA and CDR2 FQGTGA. DNA of the CDR3: TGTGCCAGCAGCTTACTTACAGGGGCTGTCACAGATACGCAGTATTTT. Translation: CASSLLTGAVTDTQYF.

The table lists this clonotype with a few counts. This rearrangement joins TRBV7-8 to TRBJ1-1, with 8 bases that match TRBD1. Germline loops: CDR1 SGHVS, CDR2 FQNEAQ. CDR3 length equals 14 residues. The trim removed 5 bases at V and 4 bases at J, leaving 6 bases unmatched. The CDR3 spells CASSTGGSATEAFF. The CDR3 nucleotides are TGTGCCAGCAGCACAGGGGGGTCGGCCACTGAAGCTTTCTTT.

This clonotype was found a few times. This chain connects TRBV29-1 to TRBJ2-1; no clear D. The germline V gene encodes CDR1 SQVTM and CDR2 ANQGSEA. CDR3 size: 13 residues. V was shortened by 7 bases and J by 0 bases, with 10 bases between the two germline ends. CDR3: CSGLDSSYNEQFF. As DNA, the CDR3 is TGCAGCGGCCTAGATAGCTCCTACAATGAGCAGTTCTTC.

The V and J genes are TRBV6-2 or TRBV6-3 and TRBJ1-4; D gene unclear. Germline CDR1 MNHEY, CDR2 SVGEGT. V was clipped by 5 bases and J by 10 bases, with 17 bases between them. The CDR3 is made up of 14 amino acids. CDR3 sequence: CASSTRAGWGKLFF. The CDR3 DNA reads TGTGCCAGCAGTACCCGGGCGGGATGGGGAAAACTGTTTTTT.

This clonotype was recorded a few times. The J gene is TRBJ2-3, the V gene TRBV21-1; the listed D gene, TRBD1, was not tested against the DNA. TRBV21-1 is a listed pseudogene. This CDR3 comprises 15 residues. CDR3: CATEMTGANTDTQYF. CDR3 sequence (DNA): TGTGCCACCGAGATGACAGGGGCGAACACAGATACGCAGTATTTT.

V gene TRBV6-5 combines with J gene TRBJ2-7; 12 bases line up with TRBD2. The CDR3 consists of 18 residues. The germline V gene encodes CDR1 MNHEY and CDR2 SVGAGI. The trim removed 0 bases at V and 2 bases at J, leaving 8 bases unmatched. For the CDR3, the DNA is TGTGCCAGCAGTTACTCGAGACTAGCGGGGGAACACCCCTACGAGCAGTACTTC. It codes for CASSYSRLAGEHPYEQYF.

This clonotype has only a few counts. The chain joins TRBV7-9 to TRBJ1-6; a weak D match, TRBD1 (5 bases). This CDR3 comprises 15 residues. Germline lookup yields CDR1 SEHNR and CDR2 FQNEAQ (reference sequence). V dropped 1 base and J dropped 12 bases, with 16 bases sitting between them. The CDR3 DNA reads TGTGCCAGCAGCTTAGGTTTGGGCCCGGGGGAACCCCTCCACTTT. Amino acid sequence: CASSLGLGPGEPLHF.

The rearrangement uses TRBV5-1 and TRBJ2-3; 8 bases match TRBD2. The junction had 11 bases not matched to a gene; V was cut back by 1 base and J by 1 base. Germline V gives CDR1 SGHRS, CDR2 YFSETQ. This CDR3 comprises 18 residues. The CDR3 here is CASSLYPNIGGGTDTQYF. The DNA of the CDR3 is TGCGCCAGCAGCTTGTATCCGAATATCGGGGGGGGCACAGATACGCAGTATTTT.

The rearrangement joins TRBV12-3 or TRBV12-4 to TRBJ2-5; 9 bases match TRBD1. The CDR3 spans 13 residues. After removal of 7 bases from V and 4 bases from J, the junction contained 4 bases not matched to a gene. CDR3 in DNA: TGTGCCAGCACCGCGGGACAGGGAGAGACCCAGTACTTC. Protein sequence: CASTAGQGETQYF.

This clonotype came up a few times. The rearrangement joins TRBV12-3 or TRBV12-4 to TRBJ2-3, with 8 bases lining up with TRBD1. The CDR3 sequence is 15 residues long. The ends lost 4 bases at V and 7 bases at J; junction bases unmatched: 10. For the CDR3, the DNA is TGTGCCAGCAGTTCGGACAGGGAGGCGCCTTATACGCAGTATTTT. It encodes CASSSDREAPYTQYF.

This clonotype was seen a handful of times. CDR3 amino acids: CASSLQGGRSPLHF. CDR3 DNA sequence: TGTGCCAGCAGTCTACAGGGAGGCCGGTCACCCCTCCACTTT. The genes are TRBV12-3 or TRBV12-4 and TRBJ1-6, with D possibly matching TRBD1 (6 bases). V gave up 5 bases and J gave up 10 bases, with 15 bases separating them. This CDR3 spans 14 amino acids.

This clonotype was seen a handful of times. The rearrangement uses TRBV10-3 and TRBJ2-6; D might be TRBD1 (6 bases). Germline values: CDR1 ENHRY, CDR2 SYGVKD. The CDR3 covers 14 residues. V was clipped by 7 bases and J by 4 bases, with 11 bases between them. The CDR3 reads CAITPGVGANVLTF. CDR3 bases: TGTGCCATCACCCCAGGGGTCGGGGCCAACGTCCTGACTTTC.

This rearrangement joins TRBV11-2 to TRBJ2-7; TRBD2 matches 7 bases. Germline CDR1 and CDR2: SGHAT and FQNNGV. This CDR3 is built from 16 residues. The ends lost 7 bases at V and 0 bases at J; junction bases unmatched: 12. The DNA of the CDR3 is TGTGCCAGCACCGGATATGGGCGGGGGATCTCCTACGAGCAGTACTTC. Encoded protein: CASTGYGRGISYEQYF.

This chain links TRBV5-4 with TRBJ2-1, with 12 bases lining up with TRBD2. Per the germline V gene, CDR1 is SGHNT and CDR2 is YYREEE (reference sequence). The CDR3 is 16 amino acids. The V segment lost 6 bases and the J segment 7 bases; nucleotides outside the gene matches: 11. As DNA, the CDR3 is TGTGCCAGCAATAGGATACTAGCGGGGGGCCTAAATGAGCAGTTCTTC. This gives the protein CASNRILAGGLNEQFF.

V usage is TRBV24-1 and J usage is TRBJ2-3; D may be TRBD1 (6 bases). V was pared by 4 bases and J by 4 bases, with 14 bases between. The germline CDR1 and CDR2 sequences are KGHDR and SFDVKD. The CDR3 sequence is 15 residues long. CDR3 sequence (DNA): TGTGCCACCAGTGAGGGGGCGAAGGGCCCAGATACGCAGTATTTT. Translating it yields CATSEGAKGPDTQYF.

V usage is TRBV11-1 and J usage is TRBJ2-2, with D perhaps matching TRBD1 (6 bases). This CDR3 has 18 amino acids. Germline CDR1 and CDR2: SGHAT and FQDESV (reference sequence). The germline V and J ends were trimmed by 7 bases and 0 bases, with 21 bases remaining between them. The CDR3 is CASIRQPPGTPNTGELFF. The CDR3 nucleotides are TGTGCCAGCATCCGACAACCCCCCGGGACACCGAACACCGGGGAGCTGTTTTTT.